This note documents a single T cell receptor beta chain sequence. These data are taken from a study of cytomegalovirus exposure and HLA in healthy donors. PCR used 60 Vbeta primers and 13 Jbeta primers. Clones were sequenced by immunoSEQ multiplex PCR, and TCRdb holds only the in-frame ones, with some missing. The table shows around 62,000 clones, with approximately 80% occurring only once. Material: PBMCs. The clonotype originates from a woman aged 30 to 39 in good health and CMV-seronegative.

The CDR3 bases are TGTGCCAGCAGCTTAGGACAGGGCTCCCAAGTATTGGGGCCCCAGCATTTT. It specifies CASSLGQGSQVLGPQHF. The rearrangement uses TRBV7-2 and TRBJ1-5, with 7 bases identical to TRBD1. The trim removed 1 base at V and 9 bases at J, leaving 15 bases unmatched. CDR1 is SGHTA, CDR2 FQGNSA, per germline. This CDR3 region has 17 residues.